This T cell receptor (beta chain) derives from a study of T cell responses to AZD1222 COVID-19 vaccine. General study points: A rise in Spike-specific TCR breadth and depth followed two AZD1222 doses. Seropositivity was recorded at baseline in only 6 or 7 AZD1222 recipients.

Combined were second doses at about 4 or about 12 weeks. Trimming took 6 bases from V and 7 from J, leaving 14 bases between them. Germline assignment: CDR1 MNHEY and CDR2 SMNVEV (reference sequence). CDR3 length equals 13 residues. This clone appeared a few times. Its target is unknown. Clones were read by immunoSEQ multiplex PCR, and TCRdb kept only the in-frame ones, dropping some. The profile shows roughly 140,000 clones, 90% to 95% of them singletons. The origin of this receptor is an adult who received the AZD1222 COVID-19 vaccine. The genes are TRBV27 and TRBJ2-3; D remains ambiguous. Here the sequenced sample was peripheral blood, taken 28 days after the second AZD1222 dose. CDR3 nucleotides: TGTGCCAGCAGGCCGATAGACTTGAATACGCAGTATTTT. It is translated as CASRPIDLNTQYF.